The clone carrying this T cell receptor beta chain occurred many times. V trimming: 5 bases; J trimming: 4 bases; junction bases outside the gene matches: 1. The CDR3 runs to 12 residues. The source of the sample is a study of T-cell reconstitution after alpha-beta-depleted transplantation in children. Preparation of the TCRbeta library involved a method that used unique molecular identifiers. TCRdb re-derived calls from the PCR reads in MiXCR, one entry per CDR3 protein. Seen here are hundreds of thousands of distinct CDR3 sequences, approximately 9.5% observed once, and the top ten hold 5% to 7%. V usage is TRBV12-3 or TRBV12-4 and J usage is TRBJ1-2; 7 positions agree with TRBD1. The source is a human donor who donated a stem cell graft to a child with acute lymphoblastic leukemia. Sample: PBMCs from the stem cell graft donor, taken from the stem cell graft. Written as DNA, the CDR3 is TGTGCCAGCAGTCCAGGGGGCTATGGCTACACCTTC. Protein sequence: CASSPGGYGYTF.